The TCR beta chain under discussion was sequenced for a study of cytomegalovirus exposure and HLA in healthy donors. The count of this clone is one. Germline assignment: CDR1 MNHNS and CDR2 SASEGT. The V segment lost 4 bases and the J segment 8 bases; nucleotides outside the gene matches: 8. CDR3 length: 15 residues. Generated by immunoSEQ multiplex PCR, the TCRdb table keeps only in-frame clones and is missing some. This sample carries 140,000 or so clones, approximately 89% of them seen once, and the ten largest clones take around 0.7%. Material: PBMCs. The V and J genes are TRBV6-1 and TRBJ1-4; 9 nucleotides match TRBD1. This receptor was obtained from a man younger than 35 in good health and CMV-seronegative. The CDR3 loop is CASSVSTGGQEKLFF. CDR3 DNA sequence: TGTGCCAGCAGTGTTTCTACAGGGGGCCAGGAAAAACTGTTTTTT.